This TCR beta chain was sequenced during a study of cytomegalovirus exposure and HLA in healthy donors. Study-wide results and limits: Most TCR sequences were uncommon, yet certain public TCRs appeared in many donors. Some 150 TCR beta chains were listed as cytomegalovirus-associated. Testing in vitro showed a few CMV-associated chains specific for CMV antigens.

Sequencing used immunoSEQ multiplex PCR; TCRdb keeps in-frame clones, though not all of them. The profile shows roughly 260,000 clones, around 90% of them singletons. The donors formed part of the approximately 120-subject validation cohort, distinct from the roughly 600-subject first cohort. V was clipped by 6 bases and J by 1 base, with 9 bases between them. Per germline, CDR1 LNHDA and CDR2 SQIVND (reference sequence). The CDR3 consists of 13 residues. This clone was observed once. Its antigen is not known. Sequencing used PBMCs. This sequence joins TRBV19 and TRBJ1-1; D remains unclear. This receptor was taken from a woman under 30 in good health and CMV-seronegative. The CDR3 DNA reads TGTGCCAGTAGGAATCCAGAGAACACTGAAGCTTTCTTT. Its protein product is CASRNPENTEAFF.